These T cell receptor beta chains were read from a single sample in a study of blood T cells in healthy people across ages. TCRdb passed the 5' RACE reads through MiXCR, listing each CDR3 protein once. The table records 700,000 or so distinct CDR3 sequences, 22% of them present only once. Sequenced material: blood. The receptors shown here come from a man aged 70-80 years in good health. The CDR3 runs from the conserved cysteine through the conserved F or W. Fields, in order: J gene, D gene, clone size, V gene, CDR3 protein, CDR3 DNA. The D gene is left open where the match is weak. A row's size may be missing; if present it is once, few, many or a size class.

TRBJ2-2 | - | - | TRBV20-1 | CSARDPRHVNTGELFF | TGCAGTGCTAGAGACCCCCGGCACGTGAACACCGGGGAGCTGTTTTTT
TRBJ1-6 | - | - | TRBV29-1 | CSVASETNSPLHF | TGCAGCGTTGCTTCAGAGACAAATTCACCCCTCCACTTT
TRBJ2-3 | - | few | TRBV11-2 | CASSLGLGGGTDTQYF | TGTGCCAGCAGCTTAGGTCTGGGGGGAGGCACAGATACGCAGTATTTT
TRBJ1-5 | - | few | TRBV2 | CASSGGSNSNQPQHF | TGTGCCAGCAGTGGAGGATCTAATAGCAATCAGCCCCAGCATTTT
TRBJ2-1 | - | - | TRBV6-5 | CASSGTRGLKDEQFF | TGTGCCAGCAGTGGCACGCGCGGCCTTAAGGATGAGCAGTTCTTC
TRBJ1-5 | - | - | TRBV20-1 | CSASTATGNQPQHF | TGCAGTGCTAGCACAGCAACGGGCAATCAGCCCCAGCATTTT
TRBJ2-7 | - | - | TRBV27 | CASSQTIQGNSYEQYF | TGTGCCAGCAGCCAGACCATACAGGGAAACTCCTACGAGCAGTACTTC
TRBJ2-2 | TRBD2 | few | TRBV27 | CASSFSAGGRHTGELFF | TGTGCCAGCAGTTTCTCAGCGGGGGGGCGGCACACCGGGGAGCTGTTTTTT
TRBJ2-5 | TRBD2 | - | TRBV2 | CASSGTSGRAVETQYF | TGTGCCAGCAGCGGGACTAGCGGGAGGGCCGTAGAGACCCAGTACTTC
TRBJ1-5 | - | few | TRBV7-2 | CASSLGVGVEGNQPQHF | TGTGCCAGCAGCTTAGGAGTCGGGGTAGAAGGCAATCAGCCCCAGCATTTT
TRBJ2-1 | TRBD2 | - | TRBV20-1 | CSAIGTSGNDNEQFF | TGCAGTGCTATCGGGACTAGCGGGAATGACAATGAGCAGTTCTTC
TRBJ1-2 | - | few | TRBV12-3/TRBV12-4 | CASSSVVIRESYGYTF | TGTGCCAGCAGTTCTGTAGTTATACGGGAGAGCTATGGCTACACCTTC
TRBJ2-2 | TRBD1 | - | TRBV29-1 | CSVKDRGGISTGELFF | TGCAGCGTCAAGGACAGGGGTGGTATTAGCACCGGGGAGCTGTTTTTT
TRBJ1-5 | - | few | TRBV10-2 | CASRSGQTLNPPRHF | TGCGCCAGCAGATCCGGGCAGACCCTTAATCCGCCCCGGCATTTT
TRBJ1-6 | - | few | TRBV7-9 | CASSTEGGNSPLHF | TGTGCCAGCAGTACGGAGGGGGGAAATTCACCCCTCCACTTT
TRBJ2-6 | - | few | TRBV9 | CASSVEPTSGANVLTF | TGTGCCAGCAGCGTAGAGCCAACCTCTGGGGCCAACGTCCTGACTTTC
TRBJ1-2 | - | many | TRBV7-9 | CASSFTNYGYTF | TGTGCCAGCAGCTTTACCAACTATGGCTACACCTTC
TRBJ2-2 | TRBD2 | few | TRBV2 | CASRTSGRTNTGELFF | TGTGCCAGCCGGACTAGCGGAAGGACGAACACCGGGGAGCTGTTTTTT
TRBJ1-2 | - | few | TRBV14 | CASSQPDNYGYTF | TGTGCCAGCAGCCAACCCGATAACTATGGCTACACCTTC